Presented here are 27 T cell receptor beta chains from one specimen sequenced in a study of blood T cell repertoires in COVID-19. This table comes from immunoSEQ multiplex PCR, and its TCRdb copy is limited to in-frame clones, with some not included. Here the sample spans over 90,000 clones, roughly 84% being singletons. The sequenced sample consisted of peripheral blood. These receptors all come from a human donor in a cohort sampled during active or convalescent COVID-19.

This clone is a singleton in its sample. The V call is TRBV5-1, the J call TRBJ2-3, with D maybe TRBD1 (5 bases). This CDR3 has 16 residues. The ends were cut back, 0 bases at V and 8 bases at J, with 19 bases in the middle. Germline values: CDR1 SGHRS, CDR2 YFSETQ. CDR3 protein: CASSLVSRGLGATQYF. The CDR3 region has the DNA TGCGCCAGCAGCTTGGTTTCTCGAGGCCTAGGGGCTACGCAGTATTTT.

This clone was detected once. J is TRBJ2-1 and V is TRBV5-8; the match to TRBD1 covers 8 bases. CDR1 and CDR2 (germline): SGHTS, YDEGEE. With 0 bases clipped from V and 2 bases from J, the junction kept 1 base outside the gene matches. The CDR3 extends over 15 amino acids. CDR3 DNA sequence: TGTGCCAGCAGCTTGGACAGGGGGACCTACAATGAGCAGTTCTTC. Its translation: CASSLDRGTYNEQFF.

DNA for the CDR3: TGTGCTACACAAAGGGACTTTAATGAGCAGTTCTTC. The encoded protein is CATQRDFNEQFF. The rearrangement joins TRBV12-5 to TRBJ2-1; D perhaps matches TRBD2 (6 bases). The germline gives CDR1 LGHNT, CDR2 FRNRAP. Trimming removed 10 bases from V and 7 bases from J, with 14 bases in between. This CDR3 region has 12 residues.

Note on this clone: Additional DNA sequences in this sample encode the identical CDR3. Here the CDR3 reads CASSILSGVSYNEQFF. The CDR3 DNA reads TGTGCCAGTAGTATATTAAGCGGGGTCTCCTACAATGAGCAGTTCTTC. V and J are TRBV19 and TRBJ2-1, with 7 bases matching TRBD2. Germline CDR1 and CDR2: LNHDA and SQIVND (reference sequence). Germline trimming cut 2 bases from V and 0 bases from J; bases unmatched to any gene: 4. This CDR3 region has 16 residues.

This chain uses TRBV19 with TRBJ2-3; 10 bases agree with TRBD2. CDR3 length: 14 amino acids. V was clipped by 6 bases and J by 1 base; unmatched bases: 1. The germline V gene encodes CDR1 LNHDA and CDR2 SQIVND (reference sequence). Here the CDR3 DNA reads TGTGCCAGTAGCCTAGCGGGAGGCACAGATACGCAGTATTTT. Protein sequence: CASSLAGGTDTQYF.

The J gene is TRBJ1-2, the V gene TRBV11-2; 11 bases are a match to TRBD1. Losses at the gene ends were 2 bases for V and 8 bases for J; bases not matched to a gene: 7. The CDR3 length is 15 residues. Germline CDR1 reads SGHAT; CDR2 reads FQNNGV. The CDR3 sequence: CASSLPGQGAQGYTF. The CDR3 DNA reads TGTGCCAGCAGCTTACCCGGACAGGGGGCGCAAGGCTACACCTTC. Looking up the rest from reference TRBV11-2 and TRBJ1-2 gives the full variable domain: EAGVAQSPRYKIIEKRQSVAFWCNPISGHATLYWYQQILGQGPKLLIQFQNNGVVDDSQLPKDRFSAERLKGVDSTLKIQPAKLEDSAVYLCASSLPGQGAQGYTFGSGTRLTVV.

The CDR3 coding sequence is TGTGCCAGTAGTCCGGGACACCAGTTCTCGTTTGGGCAGTTCTTC. The encoded protein is CASSPGHQFSFGQFF. The rearrangement uses TRBV19 and TRBJ2-1; possible D gene TRBD1, 6 bases. The CDR3 has 15 residues. Germline V lookup: CDR1 LNHDA, CDR2 SQIVND (reference sequence). The germline V and J ends were trimmed by 5 bases and 12 bases, with 23 bases remaining between them.

The DNA for the CDR3 is TGTGCCAGCAGCTTACAGGGTACAACTAATGAAAAACTGTTTTTT. Translation: CASSLQGTTNEKLFF. The chain couples TRBV7-8 to TRBJ1-4, with a possible D match to TRBD1 (5 bases). Germline V gene sequence: CDR1 SGHVS, CDR2 FQNEAQ. V was clipped by 2 bases and J by 0 bases, with 7 bases between them. The CDR3 has 15 residues.

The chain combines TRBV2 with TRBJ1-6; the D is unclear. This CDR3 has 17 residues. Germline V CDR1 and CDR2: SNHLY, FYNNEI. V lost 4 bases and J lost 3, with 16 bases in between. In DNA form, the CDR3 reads TGTGCCAGCAGTGCCTCAACATGGACTGGCTATAATTCACCCCTCCACTTT. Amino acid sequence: CASSASTWTGYNSPLHF.

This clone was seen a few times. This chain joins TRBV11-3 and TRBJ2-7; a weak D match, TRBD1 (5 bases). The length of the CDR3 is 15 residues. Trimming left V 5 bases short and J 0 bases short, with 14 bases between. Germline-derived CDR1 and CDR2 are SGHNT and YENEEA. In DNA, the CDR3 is TGTGCCAGCAGCCCAGGGATTTCCCGCTCCTACGAGCAGTACTTC. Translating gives CASSPGISRSYEQYF.

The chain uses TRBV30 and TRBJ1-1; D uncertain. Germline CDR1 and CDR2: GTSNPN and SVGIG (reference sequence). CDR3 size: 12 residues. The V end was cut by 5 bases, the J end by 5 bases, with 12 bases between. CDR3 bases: TGTGCCTGGTCGCGGGTAGGGACTGAAGCTTTCTTT. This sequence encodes CAWSRVGTEAFF.

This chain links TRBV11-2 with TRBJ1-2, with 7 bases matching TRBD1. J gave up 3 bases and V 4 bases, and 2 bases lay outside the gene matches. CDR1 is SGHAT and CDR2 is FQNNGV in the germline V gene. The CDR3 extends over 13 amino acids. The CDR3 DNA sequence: TGTGCCAGCAGCTCCGGGACAGACTATGGCTACACCTTC. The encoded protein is CASSSGTDYGYTF. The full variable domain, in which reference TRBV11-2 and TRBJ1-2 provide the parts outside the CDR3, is EAGVAQSPRYKIIEKRQSVAFWCNPISGHATLYWYQQILGQGPKLLIQFQNNGVVDDSQLPKDRFSAERLKGVDSTLKIQPAKLEDSAVYLCASSSGTDYGYTFGSGTRLTVV.

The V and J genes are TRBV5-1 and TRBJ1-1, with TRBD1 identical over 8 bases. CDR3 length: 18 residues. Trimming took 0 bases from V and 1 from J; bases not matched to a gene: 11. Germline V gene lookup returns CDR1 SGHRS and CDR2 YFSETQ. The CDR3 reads CASSLVGQGAIGNTEAFF. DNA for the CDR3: TGCGCCAGCAGCTTGGTTGGGCAGGGGGCAATCGGGAACACTGAAGCTTTCTTT.

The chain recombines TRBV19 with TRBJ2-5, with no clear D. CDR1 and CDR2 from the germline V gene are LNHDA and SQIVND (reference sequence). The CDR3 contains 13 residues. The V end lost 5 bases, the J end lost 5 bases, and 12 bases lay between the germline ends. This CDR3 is CASSQALEETQYF. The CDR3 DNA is TGTGCCAGTAGTCAAGCCCTGGAGGAGACCCAGTACTTC.

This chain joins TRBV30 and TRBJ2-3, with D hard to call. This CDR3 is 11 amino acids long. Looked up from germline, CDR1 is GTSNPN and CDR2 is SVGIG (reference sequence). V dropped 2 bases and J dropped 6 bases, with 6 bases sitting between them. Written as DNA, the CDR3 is TGTGCCTGGAGTACACCCGATACGCAGTATTTT. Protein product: CAWSTPDTQYF. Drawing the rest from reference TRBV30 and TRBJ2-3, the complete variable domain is SQTIHQWPATLVQPVGSPLSLECTVEGTSNPNLYWYRQAAGRGLQLLFYSVGIGQISSEVPQNLSASRPQDRQFILSSKKLLLSDSGFYLCAWSTPDTQYFGPGTRLTVL.

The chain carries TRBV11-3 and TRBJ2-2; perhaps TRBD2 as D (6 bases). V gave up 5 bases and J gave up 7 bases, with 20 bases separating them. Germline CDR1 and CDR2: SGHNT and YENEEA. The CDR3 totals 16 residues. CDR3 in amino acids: CASSPGGEGRNGELFF. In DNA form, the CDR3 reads TGTGCCAGCAGCCCCGGAGGGGAAGGGAGGAACGGGGAGCTGTTTTTT.

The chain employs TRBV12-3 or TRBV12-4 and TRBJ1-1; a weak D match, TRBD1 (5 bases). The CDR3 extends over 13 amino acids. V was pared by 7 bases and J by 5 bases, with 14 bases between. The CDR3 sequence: CASNLPGGTEAFF. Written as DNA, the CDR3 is TGTGCCAGCAACCTACCGGGGGGAACTGAAGCTTTCTTT.

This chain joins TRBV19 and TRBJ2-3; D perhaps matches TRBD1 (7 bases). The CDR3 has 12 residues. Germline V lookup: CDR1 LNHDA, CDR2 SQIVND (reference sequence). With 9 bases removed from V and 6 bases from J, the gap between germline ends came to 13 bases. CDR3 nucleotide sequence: TGTGCCAGCCAGGGGGGAAGGGATACGCAGTATTTT. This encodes CASQGGRDTQYF.

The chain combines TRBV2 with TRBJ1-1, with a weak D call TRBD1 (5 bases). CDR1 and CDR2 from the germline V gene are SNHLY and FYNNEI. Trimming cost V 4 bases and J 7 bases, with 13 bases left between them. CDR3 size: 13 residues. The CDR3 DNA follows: TGTGCCAGCAGTGCCTTAGGGGCCGGTGAAGCTTTCTTT. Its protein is CASSALGAGEAFF.

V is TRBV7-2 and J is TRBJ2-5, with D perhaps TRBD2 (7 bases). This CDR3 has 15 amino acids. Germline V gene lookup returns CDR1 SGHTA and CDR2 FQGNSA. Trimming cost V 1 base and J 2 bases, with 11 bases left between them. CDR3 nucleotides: TGTGCCAGCAGCTTAGGCGGGGGCCTACAAGAGACCCAGTACTTC. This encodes CASSLGGGLQETQYF.

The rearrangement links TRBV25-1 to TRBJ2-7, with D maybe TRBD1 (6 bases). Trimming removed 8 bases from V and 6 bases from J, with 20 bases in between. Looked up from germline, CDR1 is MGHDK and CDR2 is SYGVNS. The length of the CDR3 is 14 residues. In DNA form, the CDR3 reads TGTGCCAGCTCCGACCGGGACATCATGGCCGAGCAGTACTTC. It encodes CASSDRDIMAEQYF.

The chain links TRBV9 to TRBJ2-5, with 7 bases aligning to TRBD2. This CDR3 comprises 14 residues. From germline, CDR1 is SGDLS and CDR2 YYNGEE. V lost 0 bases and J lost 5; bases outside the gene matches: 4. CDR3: CASSVEGGRETQYF. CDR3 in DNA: TGTGCCAGCAGCGTAGAGGGAGGGAGGGAGACCCAGTACTTC.

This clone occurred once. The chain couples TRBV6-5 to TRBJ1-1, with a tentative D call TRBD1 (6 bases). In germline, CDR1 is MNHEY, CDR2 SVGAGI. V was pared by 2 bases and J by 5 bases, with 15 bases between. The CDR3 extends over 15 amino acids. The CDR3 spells CASSYTQGPGTEAFF. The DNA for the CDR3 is TGTGCCAGCAGTTACACACAGGGCCCGGGGACTGAAGCTTTCTTT.

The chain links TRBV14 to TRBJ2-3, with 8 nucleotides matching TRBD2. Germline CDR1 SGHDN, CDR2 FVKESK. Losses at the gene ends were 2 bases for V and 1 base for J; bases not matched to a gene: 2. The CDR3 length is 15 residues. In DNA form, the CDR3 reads TGTGCCAGCAGCCAACTTAGCGGGGGCACAGATACGCAGTATTTT. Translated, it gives CASSQLSGGTDTQYF.

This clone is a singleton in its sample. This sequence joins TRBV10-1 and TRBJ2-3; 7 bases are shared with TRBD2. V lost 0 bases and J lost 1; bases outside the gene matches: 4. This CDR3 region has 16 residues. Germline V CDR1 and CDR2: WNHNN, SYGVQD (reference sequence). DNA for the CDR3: TGCGCCAGCAGTGAGTCATGGGCGGGGGGCACAGATACGCAGTATTTT. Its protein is CASSESWAGGTDTQYF.

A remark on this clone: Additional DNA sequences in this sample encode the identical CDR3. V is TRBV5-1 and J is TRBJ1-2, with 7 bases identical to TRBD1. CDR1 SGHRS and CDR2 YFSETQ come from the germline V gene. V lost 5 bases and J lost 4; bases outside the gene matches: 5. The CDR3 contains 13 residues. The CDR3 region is CASSSGTAYGYTF. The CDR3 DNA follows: TGCGCCAGCAGTTCCGGGACAGCCTATGGCTACACCTTC.

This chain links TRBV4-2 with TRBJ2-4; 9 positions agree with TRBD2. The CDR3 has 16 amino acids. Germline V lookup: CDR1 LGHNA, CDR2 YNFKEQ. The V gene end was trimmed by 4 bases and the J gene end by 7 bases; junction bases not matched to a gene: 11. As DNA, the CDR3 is TGTGCCAGCAGCCCAAGGGGTAGCGGGGGACCCAACATTCAGTACTTC. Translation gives CASSPRGSGGPNIQYF.